These 30 T cell receptor beta chains originate from one sample sequenced in a study of blood T cell repertoires in COVID-19. Assay used: immunoSEQ multiplex PCR; TCRdb lists only in-frame clones, some missing. The sample has fewer than 200,000 clones, around 92% seen once. Sequenced input: peripheral blood. These receptors all come from a man aged 25 to 45 with COVID-19, enrolled during active disease.

The V call is TRBV18, the J call TRBJ2-1, with a possible D match to TRBD1 (6 bases). V gave up 3 bases and J gave up 4 bases, with 16 bases separating them. This CDR3 is 16 amino acids long. CDR1 KGHSH and CDR2 LQKENI come from the germline V gene. The CDR3 reads CASSPPSTTGYNEQFF. The CDR3 DNA reads as TGTGCCAGCTCACCTCCTTCGACAACAGGGTACAATGAGCAGTTCTTC.

The rearrangement uses TRBV5-1 and TRBJ2-3; TRBD2 matches at 7 bases. Germline assignment: CDR1 SGHRS and CDR2 YFSETQ. The CDR3 length is 16 residues. V dropped 4 bases and J dropped 6; count of bases not matched to a gene: 14. This CDR3 reads CASSGPPSGVRDTQYF. Here the CDR3 DNA reads TGCGCCAGCAGCGGTCCACCTAGCGGAGTACGGGATACGCAGTATTTT.

The J gene is TRBJ1-1, the V gene TRBV10-3, with D tentatively TRBD1 (6 bases). Trimming took off 0 bases at V and 1 base at J, with 9 bases between the two ends. This CDR3 is built from 15 residues. The germline CDR1 and CDR2 sequences are ENHRY and SYGVKD. This chain's CDR3 is CAISESEGQNTEAFF. The DNA for the CDR3 is TGTGCCATCAGTGAGTCCGAGGGACAGAACACTGAAGCTTTCTTT.

The rearrangement joins TRBV7-9 to TRBJ1-4; 9 bases align to TRBD1. J gave up 8 bases and V 0 bases, and 4 bases lay outside the gene matches. CDR1 and CDR2 (germline): SEHNR, FQNEAQ (reference sequence). This CDR3 region has 15 residues. The CDR3 sequence is CASSLAGTGLEKLFF. CDR3 nucleotides: TGTGCCAGCAGCTTAGCCGGGACAGGGCTGGAAAAACTGTTTTTT.

The V and J genes are TRBV28 and TRBJ1-2; D is ambiguous. The V end lost 6 bases, the J end lost 4 bases, and 12 bases lay between the germline ends. The CDR3 covers 13 residues. Germline CDR1 and CDR2: MDHEN and SYDVKM. The CDR3 DNA is TGTGCCAGCAGGTCGGGTCCCACCTATGGCTACACCTTC. Its translation is CASRSGPTYGYTF.

V is TRBV9 and J is TRBJ1-5; D remains ambiguous. The CDR3 loop spans 14 amino acids. Germline V gives CDR1 SGDLS, CDR2 YYNGEE. V was clipped by 2 bases and J by 6 bases, with 12 bases between them. The CDR3 bases are TGTGCCAGCAGCGTTGGCGGCGGGAGTCAGCCCCAGCATTTT. It is translated as CASSVGGGSQPQHF.

The chain uses TRBV6-2 or TRBV6-3 and TRBJ1-5, with D unresolved. V was cut by 4 bases and J by 2 bases, with 12 bases left in between. Germline assignment: CDR1 MNHEY and CDR2 SVGEGT. The length of the CDR3 is 15 residues. The CDR3 nucleotides read TGTGCCAGCAGTTTATACGGGGTTGGCAATCAGCCCCAGCATTTT. Its protein is CASSLYGVGNQPQHF.

This rearrangement joins TRBV7-2 to TRBJ1-1; D may be TRBD1 (5 bases). CDR1 and CDR2 (germline): SGHTA, FQGNSA. V gave up 3 bases and J gave up 1 base, with 18 bases separating them. The CDR3 has 17 amino acids. CDR3 nucleotides: TGTGCCAGCAGCTTCCTCGCCGGCGGGGGGAGGAACACTGAAGCTTTCTTT. This sequence encodes CASSFLAGGGRNTEAFF.

This clone has more than one count but fewer than ten. The chain employs TRBV18 and TRBJ2-7; the match to TRBD2 covers 8 bases. V shed 4 bases and J 4 bases; nucleotides not matched to a gene: 9. Germline CDR1 and CDR2: KGHSH and LQKENI. This CDR3 spans 15 amino acids. CDR3 DNA sequence: TGTGCCAGCTCACAGACACTAGCGGCCTATTACGAGCAGTACTTC. This translates into CASSQTLAAYYEQYF. The entire variable domain, with the rest obtained from reference TRBV18 and TRBJ2-7, is as follows: NAGVMQNPRHLVRRRGQEARLRCSPMKGHSHVYWYRQLPEEGLKFMVYLQKENIIDESGMPKERFSAEFPKEGPSILRIQQVVRGDSAAYFCASSQTLAAYYEQYFGPGTRLTVT.

The J gene is TRBJ1-1, the V gene TRBV3-1 (or the pseudogene TRBV3-2); no reliable D call. CDR3 length: 14 residues. Germline CDR1 LGHDT, CDR2 YNNKEL (reference sequence). The V gene lost 4 bases and the J gene lost 5 bases, with 14 bases spanning the gap. CDR3 protein: CASSLGRFGTEAFF. CDR3 coding DNA: TGTGCCAGCAGCCTTGGGAGGTTTGGGACTGAAGCTTTCTTT.

Details on this clone: Other DNA variants within this sample encode the same CDR3. The V gene is TRBV20-1, the J gene TRBJ2-7; D not resolved. Germline CDR1 is DFQATT and CDR2 is SNEGSKA (reference sequence). Deletions cut 3 bases from V and 5 bases from J, with 8 bases between. The CDR3 spans 11 residues. The CDR3 DNA reads TGCAGTGCTAGTAGTGGGCACGAGCAGTACTTC. This translates into CSASSGHEQYF.

The chain employs TRBV7-9 and TRBJ2-1, with D uncertain. Trimming stripped 2 bases from V and 5 bases from J, with 7 bases between. The CDR3 sequence is 13 residues long. Germline CDR1 is SEHNR and CDR2 is FQNEAQ (reference sequence). In nucleotides, the CDR3 is TGTGCCAGCAGCTTATTACGGGACAATGAGCAGTTCTTC. It yields the protein CASSLLRDNEQFF.

The chain couples TRBV29-1 to TRBJ2-5; tentative D call: TRBD1 (5 bases). With 1 base removed from V and 4 bases from J, the gap between germline ends came to 10 bases. This CDR3 has 13 amino acids. The germline V gene has CDR1 SQVTM and CDR2 ANQGSEA. CDR3 protein: CSVEGSGSETQYF. CDR3 coding DNA: TGCAGCGTTGAAGGGTCAGGGTCAGAGACCCAGTACTTC.

The rearrangement uses TRBV12-5 and TRBJ1-3, with unresolved D. Germline assignment: CDR1 LGHNT and CDR2 FRNRAP. This CDR3 region has 15 residues. V was shortened by 0 bases and J by 3 bases, with 9 bases between the two germline ends. This chain's CDR3 is CASGLVEGGGNTIYF. CDR3 DNA sequence: TGTGCTAGTGGTTTGGTAGAGGGTGGTGGAAACACCATATATTTT.

Here the CDR3 reads CASSTIAAEEQYF. The CDR3, as DNA: TGTGCCAGCAGTACTATCGCGGCCGAGGAGCAGTACTTC. V gene TRBV6-5 combines with J gene TRBJ2-7; D is unresolved. Deletions cut 5 bases from V and 7 bases from J, with 15 bases between. The CDR3 has 13 residues. CDR1 and CDR2 from the germline V gene are MNHEY and SVGAGI.

This chain links TRBV6-6 with TRBJ2-7; D might be TRBD1 (6 bases). V lost 0 bases and J lost 7, with 16 bases in between. From germline, CDR1 is MNHNY and CDR2 SVGAGI (reference sequence). The CDR3 spans 15 residues. Here the CDR3 reads CASSYSVRLGAEQYF. In DNA, the CDR3 is TGTGCCAGCAGTTACTCGGTTCGACTGGGGGCTGAGCAGTACTTC.

This clone showed up just once. The chain joins TRBV6-5 to TRBJ1-2, with D possibly being TRBD1 (5 bases). Trimming removed 6 bases from V and 6 bases from J, with 11 bases in between. Germline V gives CDR1 MNHEY, CDR2 SVGAGI. The CDR3 has 12 residues. The CDR3 DNA reads TGTGCCAGCAGCGCGGGACTCGATGGCTACACCTTC. Protein sequence: CASSAGLDGYTF.

This rearrangement joins TRBV19 to TRBJ1-2, with D unclear. The germline V gene has CDR1 LNHDA and CDR2 SQIVND (reference sequence). V gave up 0 bases and J gave up 5 bases, with 13 bases separating them. This CDR3 region has 15 residues. The CDR3 sequence is CASSIDSSFRYGYTF. The CDR3 nucleotides read TGTGCCAGTAGTATAGACAGTAGCTTTCGGTATGGCTACACCTTC.

The J gene is TRBJ2-5, the V gene TRBV6-5; possible D gene TRBD2, 6 bases. Germline V gene data show CDR1 as MNHEY and CDR2 as SVGAGI. The length of the CDR3 is 13 residues. Trimming cost V 6 bases and J 4 bases, with 12 bases left between them. The CDR3 sequence is CASRRGGVETQYF. The DNA for the CDR3 is TGTGCCAGCAGACGCGGAGGGGTAGAGACCCAGTACTTC.

The chain is built from TRBV5-6 and TRBJ1-4; D perhaps matches TRBD1 (6 bases). CDR3 length: 17 amino acids. V lost 2 bases, J lost 5 bases, and 19 bases lay in between. Germline values: CDR1 SGHDT, CDR2 YYEEEE. The CDR3 nucleotides are TGTGCCAGCAGCTTTTATTTGGGATGGCAGGGGAATGAAAAACTGTTTTTT. Translation: CASSFYLGWQGNEKLFF.

The gene calls are TRBV6-2 or TRBV6-3 and TRBJ1-2, with 9 bases aligning to TRBD1. The V gene's germline CDR1 is MNHEY and CDR2 SVGEGT. The ends lost 6 bases at V and 6 bases at J; junction bases unmatched: 17. The CDR3 totals 17 residues. The CDR3 bases are TGTGCCAGCAGCCTCCCTGCTGGGACAGGGTTGACTAATGGCTACACCTTC. Protein: CASSLPAGTGLTNGYTF.

The genes are TRBV6-5 and TRBJ2-5; D gene unclear. CDR1 MNHEY and CDR2 SVGAGI come from the germline V gene. This CDR3 comprises 12 residues. With 6 bases removed from V and 7 bases from J, the gap between germline ends came to 12 bases. Here the CDR3 reads CASREVVGTQYF. In nucleotides, the CDR3 is TGTGCCAGCAGAGAGGTCGTTGGGACCCAGTACTTC.

The sample holds one count of this clone. This chain links TRBV19 with TRBJ1-6; 9 bases fit TRBD1. The CDR3 loop spans 15 amino acids. The junction had 3 bases not matched to a gene; V was cut back by 3 bases and J by 6 bases. Germline V gene lookup returns CDR1 LNHDA and CDR2 SQIVND (reference sequence). The CDR3 loop reads CASSITGGRNSPLHF. CDR3 DNA: TGTGCCAGTAGTATCACAGGGGGCCGTAATTCACCCCTCCACTTT. Combining the CDR3 with reference TRBV19 and TRBJ1-6 gives the whole variable domain DGGITQSPKYLFRKEGQNVTLSCEQNLNHDAMYWYRQDPGQGLRLIYYSQIVNDFQKGDIAEGYSVSREKKESFPLTVTSAQKNPTAFYLCASSITGGRNSPLHFGNGTRLTVT.

The gene calls are TRBV5-1 and TRBJ2-1, with D possibly TRBD1 on 5 matching bases. With 0 bases removed from V and 7 bases from J, the gap between germline ends came to 11 bases. The CDR3 is 14 residues long. Germline V gene sequence: CDR1 SGHRS, CDR2 YFSETQ. In DNA form, the CDR3 reads TGCGCCAGCAGCTTGGCCCAGGGTAGGAATGAGCAGTTCTTC. Translating it yields CASSLAQGRNEQFF.

This clone was detected a few times. The V gene is TRBV3-1 (or the pseudogene TRBV3-2), the J gene TRBJ2-3; the D is unclear. The CDR3 is 14 residues long. From germline, CDR1 is LGHDT and CDR2 YNNKEL (reference sequence). The V and J ends lost 5 bases and 4 bases respectively, with 13 bases between them. The CDR3 DNA is TGTGCCAGCAGCTCCCCGACTTACGCAGATACGCAGTATTTT. Protein product: CASSSPTYADTQYF.

V gene TRBV7-9 combines with J gene TRBJ2-7, with TRBD1 matching 9 bases. Germline lookup yields CDR1 SEHNR and CDR2 FQNEAQ (reference sequence). The CDR3 loop spans 15 amino acids. The trim removed 1 base at V and 5 bases at J, leaving 6 bases unmatched. CDR3 protein: CASSLVGTGFNEQYF. DNA for the CDR3: TGTGCCAGCAGCTTAGTAGGGACAGGGTTCAACGAGCAGTACTTC.

This clone has only one observation. CDR3 coding DNA: TGTGCCAGCAGCTTATTTTCAGGGAACACTGAAGCTTTCTTT. Protein: CASSLFSGNTEAFF. V is TRBV11-2 and J is TRBJ1-1; D is unresolved. The germline gives CDR1 SGHAT, CDR2 FQNNGV. The CDR3 runs 14 residues. The germline V and J ends were trimmed by 2 bases and 1 base, with 8 bases remaining between them. The full variable domain, in which reference TRBV11-2 and TRBJ1-1 provide the parts outside the CDR3, is EAGVAQSPRYKIIEKRQSVAFWCNPISGHATLYWYQQILGQGPKLLIQFQNNGVVDDSQLPKDRFSAERLKGVDSTLKIQPAKLEDSAVYLCASSLFSGNTEAFFGQGTRLTVV.

As to this clone: The sample holds other DNA sequences that translate to the same CDR3. The chain combines TRBV5-1 with TRBJ1-5, with no clear D. CDR3 length: 16 residues. Germline V gene lookup returns CDR1 SGHRS and CDR2 YFSETQ. Trimming shortened V by 0 bases and J by 0 bases, and 10 bases separated the two germline ends. The CDR3 DNA is TGCGCCAGCAGCTTGGGTGAGGGCGATAGCAATCAGCCCCAGCATTTT. It codes for CASSLGEGDSNQPQHF.

This clone was picked up one time. CDR3 residues: CAITAAYNSPLHF. The CDR3 DNA reads as TGTGCCATCACGGCGGCCTATAATTCACCCCTCCACTTT. J is TRBJ1-6 and V is TRBV10-3; no clear D. Germline V lookup: CDR1 ENHRY, CDR2 SYGVKD. V was pared by 7 bases and J by 2 bases, with 6 bases between. The CDR3 contains 13 residues.

The chain combines TRBV7-2 with TRBJ2-7; 9 bases fit TRBD1. Germline CDR1 SGHTA, CDR2 FQGNSA. This CDR3 spans 16 amino acids. The V gene end was trimmed by 2 bases and the J gene end by 6 bases; junction bases not matched to a gene: 11. CDR3 sequence (DNA): TGTGCCAGCAGCTTATACTCGGACAGGGGAGCCGGCGAGCAGTACTTC. Its translation is CASSLYSDRGAGEQYF. The variable domain in full, with the rest retrieved from reference TRBV7-2 and TRBJ2-7, is GAGVSQSPSNKVTEKGKDVELRCDPISGHTALYWYRQSLGQGLEFLIYFQGNSAPDKSGLPSDRFSAERTGGSVSTLTIQRTQQEDSAVYLCASSLYSDRGAGEQYFGPGTRLTVT.